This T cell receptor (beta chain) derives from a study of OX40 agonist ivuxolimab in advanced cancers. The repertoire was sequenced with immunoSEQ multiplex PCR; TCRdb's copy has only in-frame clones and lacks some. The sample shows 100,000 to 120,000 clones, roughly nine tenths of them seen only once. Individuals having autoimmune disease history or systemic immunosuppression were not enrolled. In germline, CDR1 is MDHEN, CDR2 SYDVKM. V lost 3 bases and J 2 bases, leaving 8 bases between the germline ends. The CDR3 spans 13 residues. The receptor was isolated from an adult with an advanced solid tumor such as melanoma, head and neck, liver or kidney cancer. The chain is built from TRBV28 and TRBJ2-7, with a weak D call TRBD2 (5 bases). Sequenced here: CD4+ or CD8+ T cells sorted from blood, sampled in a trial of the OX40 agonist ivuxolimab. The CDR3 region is CASSFYGTYEQYF. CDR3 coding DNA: TGTGCCAGCAGTTTCTACGGGACCTACGAGCAGTACTTC.